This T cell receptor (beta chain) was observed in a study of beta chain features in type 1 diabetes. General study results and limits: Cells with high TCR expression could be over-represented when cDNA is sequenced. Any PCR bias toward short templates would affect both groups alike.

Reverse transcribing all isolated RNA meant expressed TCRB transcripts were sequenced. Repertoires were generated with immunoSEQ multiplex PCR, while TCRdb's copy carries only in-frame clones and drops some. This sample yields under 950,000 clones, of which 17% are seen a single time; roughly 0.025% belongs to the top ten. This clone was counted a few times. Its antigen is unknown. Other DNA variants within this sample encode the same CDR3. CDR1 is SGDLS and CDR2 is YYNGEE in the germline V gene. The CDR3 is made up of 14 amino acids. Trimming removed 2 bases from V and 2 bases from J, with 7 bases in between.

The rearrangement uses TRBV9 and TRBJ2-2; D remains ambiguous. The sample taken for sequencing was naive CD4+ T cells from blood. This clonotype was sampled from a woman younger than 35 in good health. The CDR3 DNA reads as TGTGCCAGCAGCGTTAGCCCAAACACCGGGGAGCTGTTTTTT. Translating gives CASSVSPNTGELFF.